This T cell receptor beta chain was sequenced during a study of CD8 T cells in ankylosing spondylitis. Overall study findings and caveats: Previously reported in reactive arthritis synovial fluid and blood were some of the motif variants. Reportedly, disease-linked clones are significantly enriched in ankylosing spondylitis patients' matched synovial fluid. A motif in TCR beta, a set of roughly eight highly homologous variants, appeared characteristic of ankylosing spondylitis blood.

Library preparation for TCR beta used quantitative 5'-RACE with molecular barcodes. TCRdb analysed the 5' RACE reads with MiXCR anew, one entry per CDR3 protein. Of around 180,000 distinct CDR3 sequences in the sample, approximately 18% were seen once. This clonotype was seen at least ten times. Its antigen is still unknown. V was trimmed by 3 bases and J by 4 bases, leaving 12 bases between them. Germline loops: CDR1 DFQATT, CDR2 SNEGSKA (reference sequence). The length of the CDR3 is 13 residues. This sequence originates from a male donor under 30 with ankylosing spondylitis or in good health (not recorded which). The gene calls are TRBV20-1 and TRBJ2-5; no firm D call. Sequencing was done on a sample of blood, either unsorted or a sorted T cell fraction (not recorded which). CDR3 residues: CSASPPGIETQYF. The DNA of the CDR3 is TGCAGTGCTAGTCCCCCGGGCATAGAGACCCAGTACTTC.